This entry is about one T cell receptor beta chain. The same CDR3 is also encoded by other DNA sequences in this sample. Regulatory T cells were sorted from blood as CD4+ CD25-high CD127-low cells. This entry is derived from a study of regulatory and conventional T cells in RAG deficiency. This CDR3 comprises 13 residues. The germline V gene has CDR1 KGHSH and CDR2 LQKENI. Trimming pared 2 bases from V and 7 bases from J, leaving 6 bases between. Using immunoSEQ multiplex PCR, the repertoire was profiled, and TCRdb retains in-frame clones only, with some absent. Of around 29,000 clones listed, around 90% are singletons. This sample was also put to use in a study of regulatory T cells. From that paper: Primers: 52 TRBV forward and 13 TRBJ reverse.

The chain couples TRBV18 to TRBJ1-6; possible D gene TRBD1, 5 bases. The sequenced sample was Tregs sorted from blood. This clonotype was obtained from a human donor in good health. CDR3 nucleotides: TGTGCCAGCTCACCAGGGGCGAATTCACCCCTCCACTTT. It translates to CASSPGANSPLHF.